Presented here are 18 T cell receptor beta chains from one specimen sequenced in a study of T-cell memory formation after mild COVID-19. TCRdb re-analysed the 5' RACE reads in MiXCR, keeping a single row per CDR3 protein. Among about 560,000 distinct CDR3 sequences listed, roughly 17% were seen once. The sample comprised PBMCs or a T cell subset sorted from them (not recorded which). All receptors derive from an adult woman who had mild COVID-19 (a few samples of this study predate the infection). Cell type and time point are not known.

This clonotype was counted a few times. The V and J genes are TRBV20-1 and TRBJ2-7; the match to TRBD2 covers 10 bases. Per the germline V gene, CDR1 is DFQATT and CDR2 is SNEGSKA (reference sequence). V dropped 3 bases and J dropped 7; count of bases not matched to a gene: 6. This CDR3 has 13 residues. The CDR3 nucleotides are TGCAGTGCTAGCCTAGCGGGAGCTAGTGAGCAGTACTTC. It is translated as CSASLAGASEQYF.

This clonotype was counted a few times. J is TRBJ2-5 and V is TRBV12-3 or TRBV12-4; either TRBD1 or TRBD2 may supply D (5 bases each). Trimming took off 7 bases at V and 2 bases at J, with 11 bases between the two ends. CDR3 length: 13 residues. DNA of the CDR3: TGTGCCAGCACCCCTTGGGGGCAAGAGACCCAGTACTTC. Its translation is CASTPWGQETQYF.

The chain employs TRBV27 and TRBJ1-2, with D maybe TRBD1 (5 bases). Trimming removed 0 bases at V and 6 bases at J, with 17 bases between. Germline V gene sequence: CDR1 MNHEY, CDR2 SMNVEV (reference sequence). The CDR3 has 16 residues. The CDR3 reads CASSLSIASGRDGYTF. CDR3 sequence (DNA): TGTGCCAGCAGTTTATCGATAGCCTCAGGGCGGGATGGCTACACCTTC.

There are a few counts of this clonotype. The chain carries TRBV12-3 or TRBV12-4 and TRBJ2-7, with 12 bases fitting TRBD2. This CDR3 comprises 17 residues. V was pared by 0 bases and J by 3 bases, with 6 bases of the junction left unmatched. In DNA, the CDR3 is TGTGCCAGCAGTTTAGCGACTACTAGCGGGAGGATCTACGAGCAGTACTTC. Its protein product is CASSLATTSGRIYEQYF.

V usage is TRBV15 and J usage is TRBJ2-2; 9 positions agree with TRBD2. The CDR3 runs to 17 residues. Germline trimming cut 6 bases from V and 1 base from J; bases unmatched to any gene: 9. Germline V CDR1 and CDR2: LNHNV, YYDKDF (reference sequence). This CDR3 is CATRASGIVWNTGELFF. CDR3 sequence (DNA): TGTGCCACCAGAGCTAGCGGGATCGTCTGGAACACCGGGGAGCTGTTTTTT.

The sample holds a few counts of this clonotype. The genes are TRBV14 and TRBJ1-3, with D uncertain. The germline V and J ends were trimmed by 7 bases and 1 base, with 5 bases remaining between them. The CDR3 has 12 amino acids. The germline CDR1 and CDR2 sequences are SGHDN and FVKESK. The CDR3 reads CASTASGNTIYF. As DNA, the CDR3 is TGTGCCAGCACAGCTTCTGGAAACACCATATATTTT.

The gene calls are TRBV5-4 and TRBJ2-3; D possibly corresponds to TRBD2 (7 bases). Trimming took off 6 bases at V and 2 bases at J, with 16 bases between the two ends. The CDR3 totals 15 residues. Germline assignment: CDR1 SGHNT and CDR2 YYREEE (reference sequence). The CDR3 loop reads CASMRGGAHTDTQYF. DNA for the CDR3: TGTGCCAGCATGCGAGGGGGGGCCCACACAGATACGCAGTATTTT.

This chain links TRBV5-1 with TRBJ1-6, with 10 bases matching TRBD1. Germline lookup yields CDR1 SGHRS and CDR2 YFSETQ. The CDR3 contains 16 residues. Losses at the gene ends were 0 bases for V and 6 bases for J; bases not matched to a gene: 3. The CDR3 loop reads CASSLGQGALNSPLHF. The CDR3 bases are TGCGCCAGCAGCTTGGGACAGGGGGCCCTTAATTCACCCCTCCACTTT.

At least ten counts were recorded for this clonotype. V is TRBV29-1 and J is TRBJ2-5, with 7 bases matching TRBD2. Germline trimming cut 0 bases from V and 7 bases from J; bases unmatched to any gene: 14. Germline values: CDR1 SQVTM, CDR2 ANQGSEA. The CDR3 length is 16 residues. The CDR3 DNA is TGCAGCGTTGAAGATAACCTAGCGGTTCCTACTTTGACCCAGTACTTC. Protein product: CSVEDNLAVPTLTQYF. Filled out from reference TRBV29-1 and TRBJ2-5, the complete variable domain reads SAVISQKPSRDICQRGTSLTIQCQVDSQVTMMFWYRQQPGQSLTLIATANQGSEATYESGFVIDKFPISRPNLTFSTLTVSNMSPEDSSIYLCSVEDNLAVPTLTQYFGPGTRLLVL.

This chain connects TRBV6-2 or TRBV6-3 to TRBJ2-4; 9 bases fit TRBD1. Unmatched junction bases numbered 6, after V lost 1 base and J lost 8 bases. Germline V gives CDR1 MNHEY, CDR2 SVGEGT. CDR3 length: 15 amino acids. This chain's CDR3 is CASSYLGQGQDIQYF. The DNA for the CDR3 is TGTGCCAGCAGTTACTTGGGACAGGGACAGGACATTCAGTACTTC.

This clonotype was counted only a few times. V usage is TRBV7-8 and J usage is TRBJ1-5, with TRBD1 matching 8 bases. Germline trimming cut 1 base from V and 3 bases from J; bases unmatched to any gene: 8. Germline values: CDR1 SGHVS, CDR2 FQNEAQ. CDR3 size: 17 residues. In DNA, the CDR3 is TGTGCCAGCAGCTTAGTCCCGGGACAGGCGTTCAATCAGCCCCAGCATTTT. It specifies CASSLVPGQAFNQPQHF.

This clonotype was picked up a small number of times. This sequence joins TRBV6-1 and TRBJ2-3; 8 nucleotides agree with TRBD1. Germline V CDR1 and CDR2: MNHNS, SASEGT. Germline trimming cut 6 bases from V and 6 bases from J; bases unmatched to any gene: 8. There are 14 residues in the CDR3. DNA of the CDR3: TGTGCCAGCAGGCCGGACAGGGTGAGCGATACGCAGTATTTT. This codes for CASRPDRVSDTQYF.

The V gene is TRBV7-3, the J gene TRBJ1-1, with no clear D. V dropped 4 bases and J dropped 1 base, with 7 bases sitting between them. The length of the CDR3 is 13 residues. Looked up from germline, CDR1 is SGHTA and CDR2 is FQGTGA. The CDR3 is CASSSSPNTEAFF. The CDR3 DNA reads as TGTGCCAGCAGCTCCTCTCCGAACACTGAAGCTTTCTTT.

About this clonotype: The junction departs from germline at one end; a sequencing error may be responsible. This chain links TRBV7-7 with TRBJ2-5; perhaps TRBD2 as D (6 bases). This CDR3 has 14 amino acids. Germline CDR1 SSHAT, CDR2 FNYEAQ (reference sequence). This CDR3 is CASSLDRGSETQYF. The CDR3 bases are TGTGCTAGCAGCTTAGATCGGGGGTCGGAGACCCAGTACTTC.

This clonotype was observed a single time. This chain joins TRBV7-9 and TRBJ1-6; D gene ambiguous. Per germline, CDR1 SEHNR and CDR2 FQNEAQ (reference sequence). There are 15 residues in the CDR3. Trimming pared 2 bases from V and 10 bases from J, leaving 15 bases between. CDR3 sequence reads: CASSLIEGRRSPLHF. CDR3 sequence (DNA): TGTGCCAGCAGCTTAATTGAAGGGAGAAGGTCACCCCTCCACTTT.

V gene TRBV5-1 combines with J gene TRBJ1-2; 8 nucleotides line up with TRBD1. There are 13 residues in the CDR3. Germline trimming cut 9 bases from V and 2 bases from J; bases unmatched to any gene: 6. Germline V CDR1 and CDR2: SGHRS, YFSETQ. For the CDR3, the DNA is TGCGCCACCAGGGGACAGGCGAACTATGGCTACACCTTC. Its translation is CATRGQANYGYTF.

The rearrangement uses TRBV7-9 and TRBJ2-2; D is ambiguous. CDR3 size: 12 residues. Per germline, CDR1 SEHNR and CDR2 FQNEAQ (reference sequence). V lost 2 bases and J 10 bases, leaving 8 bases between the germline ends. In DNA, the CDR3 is TGTGCCAGCAGCTTATGGCTCATGGAGCTGTTTTTT. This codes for CASSLWLMELFF. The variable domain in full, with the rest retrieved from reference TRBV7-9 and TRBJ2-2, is DTGVSQNPRHKITKRGQNVTFRCDPISEHNRLYWYRQTLGQGPEFLTYFQNEAQLEKSRLLSDRFSAERPKGSFSTLEIQRTEQGDSAMYLCASSLWLMELFFGEGSRLTVL.

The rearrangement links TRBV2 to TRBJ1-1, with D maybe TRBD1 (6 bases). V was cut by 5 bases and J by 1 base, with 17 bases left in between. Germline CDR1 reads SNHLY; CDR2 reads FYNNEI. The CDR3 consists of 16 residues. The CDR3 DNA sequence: TGTGCCAGCAGTCTCCAAGGGGGGGCGCGGAACACTGAAGCTTTCTTT. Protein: CASSLQGGARNTEAFF.